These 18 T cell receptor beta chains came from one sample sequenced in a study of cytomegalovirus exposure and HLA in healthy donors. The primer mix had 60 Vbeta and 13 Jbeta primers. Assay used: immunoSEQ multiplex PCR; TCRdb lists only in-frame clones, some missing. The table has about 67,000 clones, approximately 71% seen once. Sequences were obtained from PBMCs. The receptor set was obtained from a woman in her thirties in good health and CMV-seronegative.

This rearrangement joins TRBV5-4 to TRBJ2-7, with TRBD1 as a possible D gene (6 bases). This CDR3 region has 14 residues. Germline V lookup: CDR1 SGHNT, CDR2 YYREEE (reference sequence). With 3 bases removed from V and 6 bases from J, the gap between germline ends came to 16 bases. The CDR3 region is CASSSNQQGAEQYF. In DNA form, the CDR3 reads TGTGCCAGCAGCTCGAACCAACAGGGCGCCGAGCAGTACTTC.

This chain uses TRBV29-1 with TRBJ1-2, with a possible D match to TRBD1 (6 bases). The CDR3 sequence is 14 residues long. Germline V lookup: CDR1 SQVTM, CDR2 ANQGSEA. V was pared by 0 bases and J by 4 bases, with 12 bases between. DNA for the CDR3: TGCAGCGTTGAAGATCGGAGACAGGTCTATGGCTACACCTTC. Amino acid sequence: CSVEDRRQVYGYTF.

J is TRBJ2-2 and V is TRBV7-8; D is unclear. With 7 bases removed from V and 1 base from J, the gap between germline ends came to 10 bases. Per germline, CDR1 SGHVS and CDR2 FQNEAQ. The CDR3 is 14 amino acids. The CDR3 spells CASTWAQNTGELFF. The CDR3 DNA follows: TGTGCCAGCACGTGGGCTCAGAACACCGGGGAGCTGTTTTTT.

CDR3 coding DNA: TGTGCCAGCAGTTCAAACATCGGGACAGACAATCAGCCCCAGCATTTT. It specifies CASSSNIGTDNQPQHF. The J gene is TRBJ1-5, the V gene TRBV28; 7 bases match TRBD1. V shed 4 bases and J 3 bases; nucleotides not matched to a gene: 9. The CDR3 consists of 16 residues. CDR1 and CDR2 from the germline V gene are MDHEN and SYDVKM.

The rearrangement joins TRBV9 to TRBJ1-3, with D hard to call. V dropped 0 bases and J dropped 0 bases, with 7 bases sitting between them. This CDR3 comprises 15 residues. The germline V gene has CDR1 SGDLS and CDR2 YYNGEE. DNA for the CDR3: TGTGCCAGCAGCGTAGGGGCGCTCTCTGGAAACACCATATATTTT. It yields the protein CASSVGALSGNTIYF.

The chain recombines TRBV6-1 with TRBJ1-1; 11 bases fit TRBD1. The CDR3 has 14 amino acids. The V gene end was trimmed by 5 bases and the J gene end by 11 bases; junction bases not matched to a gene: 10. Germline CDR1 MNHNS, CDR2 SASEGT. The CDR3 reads CASSRTGGRSRAFF. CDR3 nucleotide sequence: TGTGCCAGCAGTCGGACAGGGGGCAGGTCGCGGGCTTTCTTT.

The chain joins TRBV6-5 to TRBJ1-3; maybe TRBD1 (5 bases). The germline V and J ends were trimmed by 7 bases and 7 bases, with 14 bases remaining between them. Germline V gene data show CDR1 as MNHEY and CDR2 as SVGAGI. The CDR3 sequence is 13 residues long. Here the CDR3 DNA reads TGTGCCAGCACAACCCCAGGGCGGAACACCATATATTTT. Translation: CASTTPGRNTIYF.

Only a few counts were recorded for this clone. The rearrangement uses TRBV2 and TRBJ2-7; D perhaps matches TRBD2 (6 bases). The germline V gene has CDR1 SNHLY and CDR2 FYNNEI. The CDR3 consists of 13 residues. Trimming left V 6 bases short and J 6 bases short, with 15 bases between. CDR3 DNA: TGTGCCAGCAGCCTTACTGTGGGGGGCGAGCAGTACTTC. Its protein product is CASSLTVGGEQYF.

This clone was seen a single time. The chain's CDR3 is CASNTQGGGELFF. The CDR3 DNA follows: TGTGCCAGCAATACACAGGGTGGCGGGGAGCTGTTTTTT. V is TRBV27 and J is TRBJ2-2; D is possibly TRBD1 (6 bases). Germline CDR1 reads MNHEY; CDR2 reads SMNVEV (reference sequence). The CDR3 loop spans 13 amino acids. V was trimmed by 7 bases and J by 7 bases, leaving 13 bases between them.

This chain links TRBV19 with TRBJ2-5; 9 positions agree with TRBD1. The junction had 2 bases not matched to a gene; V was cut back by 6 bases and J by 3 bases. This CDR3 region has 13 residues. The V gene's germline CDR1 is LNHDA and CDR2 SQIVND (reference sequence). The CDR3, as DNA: TGTGCCAGTAGGGACAGGGGAGAAGAGACCCAGTACTTC. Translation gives CASRDRGEETQYF.

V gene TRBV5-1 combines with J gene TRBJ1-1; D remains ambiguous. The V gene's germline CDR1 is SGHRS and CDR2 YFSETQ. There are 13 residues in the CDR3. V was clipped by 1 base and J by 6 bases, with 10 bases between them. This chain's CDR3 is CASSLFGSAEAFF. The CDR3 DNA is TGCGCCAGCAGCTTGTTTGGGAGCGCTGAAGCTTTCTTT.

CDR3 sequence reads: CASSRLGLPNYGYTF. The CDR3 DNA follows: TGCGCCAGCAGCCGTCTTGGGCTTCCCAACTATGGCTACACCTTC. This sequence joins TRBV4-1 and TRBJ1-2; D not resolved. The V end was cut by 4 bases, the J end by 2 bases, with 14 bases between. Germline assignment: CDR1 MGHRA and CDR2 YSYEKL. The CDR3 has 15 residues.

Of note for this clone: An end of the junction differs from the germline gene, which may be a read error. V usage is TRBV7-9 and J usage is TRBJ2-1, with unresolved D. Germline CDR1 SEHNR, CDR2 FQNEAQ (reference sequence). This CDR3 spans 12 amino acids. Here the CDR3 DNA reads TGTTCCAGCAGCTTGGAGTTCAATGAGCAGTTCTTC. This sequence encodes CSSSLEFNEQFF.

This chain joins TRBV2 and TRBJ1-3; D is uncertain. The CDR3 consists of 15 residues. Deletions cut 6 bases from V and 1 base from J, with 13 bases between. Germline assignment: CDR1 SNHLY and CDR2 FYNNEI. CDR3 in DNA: TGTGCCAGCAGCGCCGACTCCTATTCTGGAAACACCATATATTTT. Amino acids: CASSADSYSGNTIYF.

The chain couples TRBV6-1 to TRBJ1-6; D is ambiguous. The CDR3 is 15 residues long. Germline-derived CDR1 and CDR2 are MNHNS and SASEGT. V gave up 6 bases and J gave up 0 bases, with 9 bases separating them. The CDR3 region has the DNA TGTGCCAGCAGCCTAACGAGCTCCTATAATTCACCCCTCCACTTT. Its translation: CASSLTSSYNSPLHF.

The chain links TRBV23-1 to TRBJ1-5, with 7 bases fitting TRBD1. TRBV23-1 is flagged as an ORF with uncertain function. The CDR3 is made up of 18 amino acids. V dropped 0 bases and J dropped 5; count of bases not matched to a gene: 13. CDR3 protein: CASSQSELGTDHDQPQHF. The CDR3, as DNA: TGCGCCAGCAGTCAATCAGAGTTAGGGACAGACCACGATCAGCCCCAGCATTTT.

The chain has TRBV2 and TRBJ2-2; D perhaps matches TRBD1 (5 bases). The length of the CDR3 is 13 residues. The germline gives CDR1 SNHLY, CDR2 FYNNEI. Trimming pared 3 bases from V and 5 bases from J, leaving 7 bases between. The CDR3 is CASSDRVTGELFF. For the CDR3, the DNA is TGTGCCAGCAGTGACAGGGTGACCGGGGAGCTGTTTTTT.

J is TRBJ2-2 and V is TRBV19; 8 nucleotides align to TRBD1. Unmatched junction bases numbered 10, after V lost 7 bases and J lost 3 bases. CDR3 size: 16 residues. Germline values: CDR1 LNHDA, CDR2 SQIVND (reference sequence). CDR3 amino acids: CASKDRAQPYTGELFF. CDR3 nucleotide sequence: TGTGCCAGTAAGGACAGGGCCCAACCGTACACCGGGGAGCTGTTTTTT.